Presented here are 11 T cell receptor beta chains from one specimen sequenced in a study of blood T cell repertoires in COVID-19. TCRdb's table, derived via immunoSEQ multiplex PCR, lists solely in-frame clones and lacks some. Seen here are 140,000 or so clones, about 80% observed once, and the top ten hold around 8%. The material sequenced was peripheral blood. The receptors come from a human donor in a cohort sampled during active COVID-19.

The chain is built from TRBV15 and TRBJ1-2; tentative D call: TRBD1 (6 bases). V lost 0 bases to trimming and J lost 5 bases, with 16 bases between them. The CDR3 length is 16 residues. The germline V gene encodes CDR1 LNHNV and CDR2 YYDKDF (reference sequence). The CDR3 coding sequence is TGTGCCACCAGCAGAGATGGGACATTGATACGATATGGCTACACCTTC. Protein: CATSRDGTLIRYGYTF.

The chain uses TRBV2 and TRBJ2-5; no clear D gene. Germline-derived CDR1 and CDR2 are SNHLY and FYNNEI. V lost 9 bases and J lost 1, with 9 bases in between. This CDR3 spans 12 amino acids. CDR3 sequence (DNA): TGTGCCAGTCGGGTCACCCAAGAGACCCAGTACTTC. Its protein is CASRVTQETQYF.

This clone was detected once. This sequence joins TRBV18 and TRBJ2-3; D is ambiguous. From germline, CDR1 is KGHSH and CDR2 LQKENI. The length of the CDR3 is 16 residues. V dropped 3 bases and J dropped 1 base, with 14 bases sitting between them. DNA for the CDR3: TGTGCCAGCTCACCGTTACCACCTGAGGGCACAGATACGCAGTATTTT. This gives the protein CASSPLPPEGTDTQYF.

The chain is built from TRBV30 and TRBJ2-1, with 11 bases that match TRBD2. The CDR3 has 16 residues. After removal of 5 bases from V and 8 bases from J, the junction contained 14 bases not matched to a gene. Per germline, CDR1 GTSNPN and CDR2 SVGIG (reference sequence). CDR3 nucleotide sequence: TGTGCCTGGTGGCGGCCTAGCGGGGGGAAGCGGGATGAGCAGTTCTTC. It is translated as CAWWRPSGGKRDEQFF.

CDR3 DNA: TGTGCCAGCAGTGAAGCCGACAGGCTTCATCAGCCCCAGCATTTT. As protein: CASSEADRLHQPQHF. This chain links TRBV6-1 with TRBJ1-5; a possible D gene is TRBD1 (6 bases). The germline V gene encodes CDR1 MNHNS and CDR2 SASEGT. The CDR3 loop spans 15 amino acids. The V gene lost 0 bases and the J gene lost 5 bases, with 11 bases spanning the gap.

The J gene is TRBJ2-5, the V gene TRBV28; tentative D call: TRBD2 (5 bases). The CDR3 covers 15 residues. Germline V gene data show CDR1 as MDHEN and CDR2 as SYDVKM. Trimming cost V 4 bases and J 0 bases, with 12 bases left between them. The CDR3 region is CASSSRRGYQETQYF. For the CDR3, the DNA is TGTGCCAGCAGTTCCCGGAGAGGGTACCAAGAGACCCAGTACTTC. Supplemented by reference TRBV28 and TRBJ2-5, the full variable domain reads DVKVTQSSRYLVKRTGEKVFLECVQDMDHENMFWYRQDPGLGLRLIYFSYDVKMKEKGDIPEGYSVSREKKERFSLILESASTNQTSMYLCASSSRRGYQETQYFGPGTRLLVL.

CDR3 in DNA: TGCGCCAGCAGCCAGTCTCCGGGACAGGGAGGAAACACCATATATTTT. Its translation is CASSQSPGQGGNTIYF. The chain links TRBV23-1 to TRBJ1-3; 9 bases are shared with TRBD1. TRBV23-1 is filed as an ORF, its function uncertain. J lost 4 bases, V lost 6 bases, and 10 bases had no gene match. The CDR3 runs to 16 residues.

The chain carries TRBV28 and TRBJ1-1; 7 bases are a match to TRBD1. Per germline, CDR1 MDHEN and CDR2 SYDVKM. Losses at the gene ends were 6 bases for V and 0 bases for J; bases not matched to a gene: 7. The CDR3 extends over 15 amino acids. CDR3 amino acids: CASSLGQIMNTEAFF. The CDR3 region has the DNA TGTGCCAGCAGCCTGGGACAGATCATGAACACTGAAGCTTTCTTT.

The chain links TRBV28 to TRBJ2-3; D gene unclear. This CDR3 spans 12 amino acids. V was trimmed by 5 bases and J by 4 bases, leaving 7 bases between them. CDR1 and CDR2 (germline): MDHEN, SYDVKM. The CDR3 reads CASSELSDTQYF. CDR3 bases: TGTGCCAGCAGTGAACTCTCAGATACGCAGTATTTT.

In regard to this clone: One end of the junction varies from germline; a read error may be responsible. The chain has TRBV7-7 and TRBJ2-1, with 14 bases aligning to TRBD2. Germline V gene sequence: CDR1 SSHAT, CDR2 FNYEAQ (reference sequence). The CDR3 is 16 amino acids. This CDR3 reads CASSSGLAGVRSEQFF. Written as DNA, the CDR3 is TGTGCTAGCAGCTCGGGACTAGCGGGGGTTCGCAGTGAGCAGTTCTTC.

This chain uses TRBV6-5 with TRBJ1-4, with 9 positions matching TRBD1. With V trimmed by 8 bases and J by 7 bases, 8 bases remained unmatched. CDR3 length: 14 amino acids. The germline CDR1 and CDR2 sequences are MNHEY and SVGAGI. CDR3 DNA: TGTGCCAGCTCTTGGGACAGGGCCGGTGAAAAACTGTTTTTT. Amino acids: CASSWDRAGEKLFF.